This T cell receptor beta chain was captured by sequencing in a study of T cell responses to AZD1222 COVID-19 vaccine. Study-wide results and limits: Just 5 or 6 AZD1222 recipients tested seropositive at baseline. White British ancestry dominated among donors, who included more females, and clonal diversity was possibly underestimated. Scientists sampled the repertoires only once the peak T cell response had passed.

As to this clone: Its antigen is currently unknown.

Second-dose recipients at about 4 or about 12 weeks were treated as one pooled group. Sequenced by immunoSEQ multiplex PCR; TCRdb stores in-frame clones only, minus some. The repertoire consists of some 150,000 clones, with 92% occurring once and the leading ten covering under 3.5%. Looked up from germline, CDR1 is MDHEN and CDR2 is SYDVKM. This CDR3 has 13 amino acids. Trimming took off 5 bases at V and 5 bases at J, with 10 bases between the two ends. This TCR came from an adult who received the AZD1222 COVID-19 vaccine. Sequenced here: peripheral blood, sampled 28 days after the second AZD1222 dose. J is TRBJ1-5 and V is TRBV28, with a tentative D call TRBD1 (6 bases). For the CDR3, the DNA is TGTGCCAGCAGTCTACAGGGCCATCAGCCCCAGCATTTT. This translates into CASSLQGHQPQHF.